The clone carrying this T cell receptor (beta chain) was counted at least ten times. What it recognizes is unknown. 5'RACE template switching produced TCR cDNA carrying a universal primer site and UMIs. One entry per CDR3 protein, called by TCRdb with MiXCR from the 5' RACE reads. The table records just over 300,000 distinct CDR3 sequences, approximately 3.9% of them present only once. Per germline, CDR1 SGHRS and CDR2 YFSETQ. The CDR3 loop spans 15 amino acids. Trimming stripped 0 bases from V and 8 bases from J, with 17 bases between. This entry is derived from a study of T cells after yellow fever vaccination. Study-level points and caveats: A faster peak, day 5 versus 15, was reached by the weaker secondary response. Booster samples showed a return of most primary-vaccination clones (roughly 96% CD4, approximately 88% CD8). It was a small share of clonotypes that appeared in both CD4 and CD8 compartments.

Sequencing was performed on PBMCs, taken on the day of the yellow fever booster vaccination. The V gene is TRBV5-1, the J gene TRBJ1-1; D might be TRBD1 (5 bases). The TCR was taken from a man between 18 and 35 years old who received the YFV17D yellow fever vaccine. CDR3 region: CASSLAIPRTSEAFF. CDR3 bases: TGCGCCAGCAGCTTGGCTATTCCCCGGACATCCGAAGCTTTCTTT.